This TCR beta chain was sequenced for a study of blood T cell repertoires in COVID-19 (dated by TCRdb to about 2020). Notes on the research overall: Collaborator samples came from the United States, Italy and Spain and covered acute and convalescent phases of COVID-19. The material from the prospective study consisted of cDNA or gDNA derived from T cells, B-cell-depleted T cells, or PBMCs. Subjects who had been exposed to COVID-19, were actively infected with it, or had recovered from it provided the deeply sampled blood TCRbeta repertoires that made up the dataset. The repertoires were released in a freely available public database meant as a resource for research on the immune response to SARS-CoV-2. Samples were obtained from the ongoing ImmuneRACE study (first 160 participants) and from about 1,300 subjects provided by 6 global collaborators. A de-identified subject ID, COVID-19 status, age in years and sex were almost always included in the sample metadata. Where available, HLA class I and class II types were obtained from metadata supplied by the sample provider rather than from assay-based typing. General study outcomes and caveats: The amount of clinical and demographic metadata varied by source and participant and was provided uncurated.

Each collaborating institution followed its own protocols to collect whole blood in K2EDTA tubes. For TCRbeta analysis, collaborators shipped samples as frozen whole blood, isolated PBMCs, or DNA extracted from either of those sample types. CDR1 SGHTA and CDR2 FQGNSA are derived from the germline V gene. There are 13 amino acids in the CDR3, from cysteine to phenylalanine inclusive. The read is trimmed to its CDR3 DNA, 39 bases read in frame from base 1. V is cut by 3 bases and J by 10 bases, and the space between the germline ends is 15 bases. The immunoSEQ Assay, a bias-controlled multiplex PCR, was used to amplify TCRbeta CDR3 regions from genomic DNA. Turning to the authors' computational methods: Nucleated cell counts per sample were estimated from amplification of reference gene primers within the assay. To quantify the absolute abundance of each unique TCRbeta CDR3 rearrangement, sequence reads were collapsed and filtered. For each sample, productive Simpson clonality was calculated by taking the square root of Simpson's diversity index across productive rearrangements. Held by TCRdb, this immuneACCESS table contains in-frame sequences only and omits some clones. Under half of the omission traces to an unresolved V gene where checked; the cause of the rest is unknown. V, J and clone size reflect that table, while D and trimming were determined from the DNA. This sample is represented by about 220,000 clones; around 81% of them were singletons. The ten biggest clones cover 10% to 15% of the sample.

Comments on this clone: There is no known antigen for this receptor. Base qualities are not provided; no much larger clone lies one nucleotide away.

In this chain, TRBV7-2 is recombined with TRBJ1-1; a tentative D match to TRBD1 spans 6 bases. The specimen was peripheral blood. The receptor was isolated from a human donor in a cohort sampled during active COVID-19. The nucleotides read TGTGCCAGCAGCTTTAGTTCCCAGGGGTCAGCTTTCTTT. Its protein product is CASSFSSQGSAFF.